This T cell receptor beta chain was recovered during a study of OX40 agonist ivuxolimab in advanced cancers. Study outcomes and limitations: CD8+ T cells averaged more expanded clones than CD4+.

There are 13 residues in the CDR3. The germline V and J ends were trimmed by 4 bases and 3 bases, with 9 bases remaining between them. From germline, CDR1 is MGHRA and CDR2 YSYEKL. Autoimmune disease history or systemic immunosuppression led to patients being barred. Only in-frame clones appear in the TCRdb table, and some are missing; sequencing was by immunoSEQ multiplex PCR. The profile covers 25,000 to 30,000 clones, with approximately 90% appearing a single time and about 24% taken by the ten largest. A note on this clone: Its antigen is currently unknown.

The sequencing used CD4+ or CD8+ T cells sorted from blood, collected in a trial of the OX40 agonist ivuxolimab. This clonotype was obtained from an adult with an advanced solid tumor such as melanoma, head and neck, liver or kidney cancer. The chain joins TRBV4-1 to TRBJ1-1, with D hard to call. The CDR3 DNA follows: TGCGCCAGCAGCCCGGGGAGGGACACTGAAGCTTTCTTT. It is translated as CASSPGRDTEAFF.